The 16 T cell receptor beta chains below come from one sample, sequenced in a study of T cell repertoires in cytomegalovirus infection. TCRdb used MiXCR to reprocess the reads, holding one entry per CDR3 protein. This sample carries 270,000 or so distinct CDR3 sequences, about 17% of them seen once, and the ten largest clones take around 47%. Source material: CD8+ T cells from PBMCs. These receptors originate from a human donor in good health (CMV status not recorded). Some clones in this sample may be carry-over from other donors' samples.

This clonotype was seen many times. CDR3 in amino acids: CASSPGTGTTVQYF. DNA of the CDR3: TGTGCCAGCAGCCCGGGGACCGGAACTACTGTGCAGTACTTC. This chain connects TRBV7-6 to TRBJ2-7, with D perhaps being TRBD1 or TRBD2 (5 bases each). The CDR3 runs 14 residues. The germline V and J ends were trimmed by 5 bases and 9 bases, with 20 bases remaining between them. The V gene's germline CDR1 is SGHVS and CDR2 FNYEAQ.

This rearrangement joins TRBV2 to TRBJ2-3; 10 positions agree with TRBD1. Germline lookup yields CDR1 SNHLY and CDR2 FYNNEI. CDR3 size: 16 residues. V shed 7 bases and J 5 bases; nucleotides not matched to a gene: 12. CDR3 DNA: TGTGCCAGCAAGGTCGGCGACAGGGGGCTTGGAGATACGCAGTATTTT. Amino acids: CASKVGDRGLGDTQYF.

This clonotype showed up many times. The gene calls are TRBV7-9 and TRBJ1-2, with 9 bases matching TRBD1. CDR3 length equals 14 residues. Trimming at V came to 6 bases and at J to 8 bases, leaving 10 bases not matched to a gene. The V gene's germline CDR1 is SEHNR and CDR2 FQNEAQ (reference sequence). The CDR3 DNA follows: TGTGCCAGCAGGGACAGGGGTTTCTCGGGGGGCTACACCTTC. Translated: CASRDRGFSGGYTF.

This clonotype has at least ten counts. This chain uses TRBV7-8 with TRBJ2-1, with a weak D call TRBD2 (6 bases). The CDR3 loop spans 14 amino acids. V lost 1 base to trimming and J lost 6 bases, with 10 bases between them. Looked up from germline, CDR1 is SGHVS and CDR2 is FQNEAQ. CDR3 coding DNA: TGTGCCAGCAGCTTAGGGGACTCCCGCAATGAGCAGTTCTTC. It is translated as CASSLGDSRNEQFF.

This clonotype was seen repeatedly, ten times or more. This chain uses TRBV12-3 or TRBV12-4 with TRBJ1-2; maybe TRBD1 (6 bases). The CDR3 spans 13 residues. Trimming shortened V by 3 bases and J by 4 bases, and 9 bases separated the two germline ends. CDR3 protein: CASSFRGGYGYTF. The CDR3 nucleotides are TGTGCCAGCAGTTTCCGAGGGGGCTATGGCTACACCTTC.

In this sample, this clonotype turned up many times. This chain links TRBV7-8 with TRBJ2-6; D is uncertain. Deletions cut 2 bases from V and 0 bases from J, with 11 bases between. CDR1 and CDR2 from the germline V gene are SGHVS and FQNEAQ. The CDR3 is 17 residues long. For the CDR3, the DNA is TGTGCCAGCAGCTTATATACCCGAGACTCTGGGGCCAACGTCCTGACTTTC. As protein: CASSLYTRDSGANVLTF.

The chain combines TRBV5-6 with TRBJ2-7; D unclear. CDR3 length equals 14 residues. Per germline, CDR1 SGHDT and CDR2 YYEEEE. The ends were cut back, 0 bases at V and 4 bases at J, with 11 bases in the middle. The CDR3 DNA reads TGTGCCAGCAGCTTGGGCGAGGTACTATACGAGCAGTACTTC. Protein product: CASSLGEVLYEQYF.

This clonotype was seen a handful of times. This chain joins TRBV28 and TRBJ1-2; the D gene is possibly TRBD1 (6 bases). Germline V lookup: CDR1 MDHEN, CDR2 SYDVKM. CDR3 length: 13 residues. Trimming stripped 3 bases from V and 8 bases from J, with 13 bases between. CDR3 residues: CASSLRGARGYTF. In DNA form, the CDR3 reads TGTGCCAGCAGTTTGAGGGGGGCGCGGGGCTACACCTTC.

This clonotype was counted once. The rearrangement links TRBV7-4 to TRBJ2-7; perhaps TRBD1 as D (5 bases). This CDR3 region has 16 residues. V was pared by 5 bases and J by 6 bases, with 23 bases between. Germline V CDR1 and CDR2: SGHVT, SQSDAQ. CDR3 in amino acids: CASSPYTGTNRTEQYF. As DNA, the CDR3 is TGTGCCAGCAGCCCATACACAGGAACCAATAGGACCGAGCAGTACTTC.

This chain connects TRBV4-3 to TRBJ1-4; D perhaps matches TRBD1 (5 bases). V was cut by 2 bases and J by 3 bases, with 10 bases left in between. The CDR3 has 15 residues. Germline assignment: CDR1 LGHNA and CDR2 YSLEER. The CDR3 DNA reads TGCGCCAGCAGCCAATCTCAGGGTGCTAATGAAAAACTGTTTTTT. This translates into CASSQSQGANEKLFF.

This clonotype was seen ten or more times. The chain couples TRBV7-2 to TRBJ2-3; 12 bases map to TRBD2. This CDR3 comprises 18 residues. Germline CDR1 and CDR2: SGHTA and FQGNSA. V dropped 5 bases and J dropped 4; count of bases not matched to a gene: 13. Here the CDR3 reads CASSPLGLAGGVADTQYF. CDR3 coding DNA: TGTGCCAGCAGCCCACTGGGCCTAGCGGGGGGGGTGGCAGATACGCAGTATTTT. The full variable domain, its missing parts supplied by reference TRBV7-2 and TRBJ2-3, is GAGVSQSPSNKVTEKGKDVELRCDPISGHTALYWYRQSLGQGLEFLIYFQGNSAPDKSGLPSDRFSAERTGGSVSTLTIQRTQQEDSAVYLCASSPLGLAGGVADTQYFGPGTRLTVL.

This clonotype was detected ten times or more. The rearrangement uses TRBV28 and TRBJ2-5; the D gene could be TRBD1 or TRBD2 (5 bases each). The CDR3 runs 18 residues. V was clipped by 2 bases and J by 2 bases, with 21 bases between them. In germline, CDR1 is MDHEN, CDR2 SYDVKM. CDR3 in amino acids: CASSLRPWAGRGQETQYF. CDR3 in DNA: TGTGCCAGCAGTTTACGCCCCTGGGCAGGGAGAGGACAAGAGACCCAGTACTTC.

This clonotype was observed at least ten times. The rearrangement uses TRBV7-8 and TRBJ2-7; D unresolved. Trimming removed 0 bases at V and 4 bases at J, with 10 bases between. The germline gives CDR1 SGHVS, CDR2 FQNEAQ. The CDR3 spans 14 residues. The CDR3 nucleotides read TGTGCCAGCAGCTTAGCAGGCAGGCCTTACGAGCAGTACTTC. Its protein product is CASSLAGRPYEQYF. The full variable domain, with the rest looked up from reference TRBV7-8 and TRBJ2-7, is GAGVSQSPRYKVAKRGQDVALRCDPISGHVSLFWYQQALGQGPEFLTYFQNEAQLDKSGLPSDRFFAERPEGSVSTLKIQRTQQEDSAVYLCASSLAGRPYEQYFGPGTRLTVT.

This clonotype was counted at least ten times. CDR3 DNA sequence: TGTGCCAGTAGAGAAAAGACAGGGACAGAATCCAGCAATCAGCCCCAGCATTTT. It is translated as CASREKTGTESSNQPQHF. This rearrangement joins TRBV19 to TRBJ1-5; 7 bases align to TRBD1. The germline V gene encodes CDR1 LNHDA and CDR2 SQIVND (reference sequence). With 6 bases clipped from V and 1 base from J, the junction kept 15 bases outside the gene matches. This CDR3 spans 18 amino acids.

This clonotype was recorded many times. The chain is built from TRBV10-3 and TRBJ1-4, with 10 bases fitting TRBD1. V lost 3 bases, J lost 7 bases, and 8 bases stayed unmatched. The CDR3 has 16 residues. From germline, CDR1 is ENHRY and CDR2 SYGVKD. CDR3 DNA sequence: TGTGCCATCAGTGACCTCCCGGGACAGGGGACTGAAAAACTGTTTTTT. Residues: CAISDLPGQGTEKLFF.

Only a few counts were recorded for this clonotype. The chain recombines TRBV20-1 with TRBJ1-6; tentatively, D is TRBD1 (5 bases). The CDR3 is 15 amino acids. V lost 3 bases and J 8 bases, leaving 17 bases between the germline ends. Germline V gene lookup returns CDR1 DFQATT and CDR2 SNEGSKA (reference sequence). The CDR3 sequence: CSARQQRDSYSPLHF. The CDR3, as DNA: TGCAGTGCTAGGCAACAACGGGACTCCTATTCACCCCTCCACTTT.